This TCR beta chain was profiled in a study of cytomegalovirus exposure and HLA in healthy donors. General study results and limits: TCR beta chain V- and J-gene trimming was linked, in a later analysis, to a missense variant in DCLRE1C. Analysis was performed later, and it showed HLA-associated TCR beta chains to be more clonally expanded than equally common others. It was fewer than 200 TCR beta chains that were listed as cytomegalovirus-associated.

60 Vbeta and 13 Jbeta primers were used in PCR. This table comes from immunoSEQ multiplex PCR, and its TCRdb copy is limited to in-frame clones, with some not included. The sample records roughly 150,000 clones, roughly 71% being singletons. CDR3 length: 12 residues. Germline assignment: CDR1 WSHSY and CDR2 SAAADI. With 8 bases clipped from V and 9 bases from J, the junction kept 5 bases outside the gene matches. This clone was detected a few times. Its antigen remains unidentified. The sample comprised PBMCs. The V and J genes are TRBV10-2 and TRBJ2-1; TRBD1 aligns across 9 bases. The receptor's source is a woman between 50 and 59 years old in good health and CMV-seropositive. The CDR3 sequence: CASGQGSGEQFF. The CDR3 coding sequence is TGCGCCAGCGGACAGGGGTCTGGTGAGCAGTTCTTC.